This TCR beta chain stems from a study of T cell repertoires in cytomegalovirus infection. Looking at the study overall: CMV infection plus the matching HLA type was flagged by public TCR beta signatures.

This CDR3 is 14 amino acids long. The germline gives CDR1 SGHTA, CDR2 FQGNSA. The V end lost 1 base, the J end lost 7 bases, and 14 bases lay between the germline ends. General study findings and limits: The response measured ex vivo was dominated by TCR beta clonotypes (HLA-C-restricted and CMV-specific).

TCRdb reanalysed the reads using MiXCR and keeps one entry per CDR3 protein. The sample holds around 260,000 distinct CDR3 sequences, about 23% seen once. This clonotype was detected many times. Its antigen is still unknown. Specimen: PBMCs. This receptor was identified in a human donor in good health (CMV status not recorded). Some clones in this sample may be carry-over from other donors' samples. The chain employs TRBV7-2 and TRBJ2-7; D is unclear. The CDR3 sequence is CASSLVAGLKEQYF. CDR3 nucleotide sequence: TGTGCCAGCAGCTTAGTGGCCGGCCTGAAAGAGCAGTACTTC.